Sequencing of this T cell receptor beta chain was carried out in a study of T cells after yellow fever vaccination. At the level of the study: SMART-Seq v4 Ultra Low Input handled preparation of low-cell-number fractions. Study-level points and caveats: High-abundance clonotypes from the bulk population could contaminate FACS-sorted repertoires.

Each CDR3 protein gets one entry after TCRdb re-called the 5' RACE reads with MiXCR. This table holds some 500,000 distinct CDR3 sequences, approximately 15% found once. Germline assignment: CDR1 LGHNA and CDR2 YSLEER. The CDR3 is 14 amino acids. V lost 0 bases to trimming and J lost 3 bases, with 9 bases between them. About this clonotype itself: The target antigen is unknown.

Sequenced material: PBMCs, taken on the day of the yellow fever booster vaccination. The gene calls are TRBV4-3 and TRBJ2-7; tentatively, D is TRBD2 (5 bases). This clonotype was obtained from a young man who received the YFV17D yellow fever vaccine. CDR3 sequence (DNA): TGCGCCAGCAGCCAAGAAAGGACTCTCTACGAGCAGTACTTC. It specifies CASSQERTLYEQYF.